The 23 T cell receptor beta chains given below trace back to one sample, sequenced in a study of blood T cell repertoires in COVID-19. Method: immunoSEQ multiplex PCR; TCRdb's copy keeps in-frame clones and lacks some. The sample shows about 250,000 clones, 88% of them seen only once. The sample consisted of PBMCs or T cells enriched from blood (not recorded which). These receptor sequences come from a woman in her thirties or forties who had been exposed to COVID-19.

This rearrangement joins TRBV29-1 to TRBJ1-2; D ambiguous. CDR3 length equals 14 residues. Per the germline V gene, CDR1 is SQVTM and CDR2 is ANQGSEA. Trimming took off 3 bases at V and 7 bases at J, with 18 bases between the two ends. CDR3 residues: CSVDHAQVSGGYTF. Here the CDR3 DNA reads TGCAGCGTTGACCATGCCCAGGTCAGTGGTGGCTACACCTTC.

The rearrangement joins TRBV4-3 to TRBJ2-3, with D perhaps matching TRBD1 (7 bases). V gave up 4 bases and J gave up 4 bases, with 18 bases separating them. There are 16 residues in the CDR3. The germline CDR1 and CDR2 sequences are LGHNA and YSLEER. CDR3 DNA: TGCGCCAGCAGCCCCCGTGCAGGGGGGACGGCAGATACGCAGTATTTT. It specifies CASSPRAGGTADTQYF.

The chain carries TRBV4-1 and TRBJ2-1; 14 bases fit TRBD2. Germline loops: CDR1 MGHRA, CDR2 YSYEKL. The CDR3 totals 17 residues. V shed 2 bases, J shed 7 bases, and the junction held 7 bases outside the gene matches. Here the CDR3 reads CASSQIRLAGGRNEQFF. Here the CDR3 DNA reads TGCGCCAGCAGCCAAATAAGACTAGCGGGAGGGCGGAATGAGCAGTTCTTC.

The chain couples TRBV7-2 to TRBJ2-7; 7 bases map to TRBD1. The CDR3 runs to 13 residues. The V segment lost 4 bases and the J segment 4 bases; nucleotides outside the gene matches: 4. CDR1 SGHTA and CDR2 FQGNSA come from the germline V gene. This CDR3 is CASSSGQFYEQYF. DNA of the CDR3: TGTGCCAGCAGCTCGGGACAGTTTTACGAGCAGTACTTC.

Only a few counts were recorded for this clone. The genes are TRBV24-1 and TRBJ2-7; TRBD1 might be the D (6 bases). Between the trimmed V and J ends, which lost 3 bases and 2 bases, there was a span of 13 bases. Germline values: CDR1 KGHDR, CDR2 SFDVKD. The CDR3 is 15 residues long. The CDR3: CATSDIGTSAYEQYF. The CDR3 DNA follows: TGTGCCACCAGTGATATCGGGACAAGCGCCTACGAGCAGTACTTC.

The V gene is TRBV2, the J gene TRBJ1-2; TRBD1 aligns across 8 bases. Losses at the gene ends were 6 bases for V and 11 bases for J; bases not matched to a gene: 5. Germline CDR1 is SNHLY and CDR2 is FYNNEI. The CDR3 extends over 11 amino acids. The DNA for the CDR3 is TGTGCCAGCAGGAAGGACAGGGCTTACACCTTC. This gives the protein CASRKDRAYTF.

V is TRBV15 and J is TRBJ1-4; the D gene is possibly TRBD1 (5 bases). Per germline, CDR1 LNHNV and CDR2 YYDKDF (reference sequence). V lost 10 bases, J lost 8 bases, and 20 bases lay in between. The CDR3 extends over 14 amino acids. The CDR3 sequence: CARPILGEEEKLFF. The DNA for the CDR3 is TGTGCCAGACCGATTTTGGGGGAGGAGGAAAAACTGTTTTTT. The full variable domain, its missing parts supplied by reference TRBV15 and TRBJ1-4, is DAMVIQNPRYQVTQFGKPVTLSCSQTLNHNVMYWYQQKSSQAPKLLFHYYDKDFNNEADTPDNFQSRRPNTSFCFLDIRSPGLGDTAMYLCARPILGEEEKLFFGSGTQLSVL.

This chain links TRBV7-2 with TRBJ2-4; 7 positions agree with TRBD2. V lost 4 bases to trimming and J lost 1 base; unmatched junction nucleotides: 16. CDR3 length equals 19 residues. Germline CDR1 and CDR2: SGHTA and FQGNSA. The CDR3: CASSSSSGPIRVAKNIQYF. The CDR3 DNA follows: TGTGCCAGCAGCTCCAGTAGCGGGCCCATACGGGTGGCCAAAAACATTCAGTACTTC.

The gene calls are TRBV2 and TRBJ1-4, with D uncertain. This CDR3 comprises 16 residues. Trimming took 6 bases from V and 7 from J, leaving 21 bases between them. CDR1 is SNHLY and CDR2 is FYNNEI in the germline V gene. CDR3 sequence reads: CASRSGPRKRGEKLFF. The CDR3 region has the DNA TGTGCCAGCAGGTCTGGCCCAAGGAAAAGAGGTGAAAAACTGTTTTTT. Looking up the rest from reference TRBV2 and TRBJ1-4 gives the full variable domain: EPEVTQTPSHQVTQMGQEVILRCVPISNHLYFYWYRQILGQKVEFLVSFYNNEISEKSEIFDDQFSVERPDGSNFTLKIRSTKLEDSAMYFCASRSGPRKRGEKLFFGSGTQLSVL.

This chain uses TRBV28 with TRBJ1-5; no reliable D call. V dropped 2 bases and J dropped 7 bases, with 6 bases sitting between them. CDR1 and CDR2 (germline): MDHEN, SYDVKM. CDR3 size: 12 residues. The chain's CDR3 is CASSLEFQPQHF. The DNA for the CDR3 is TGTGCCAGCAGTTTAGAGTTCCAGCCCCAGCATTTT.

The chain carries TRBV19 and TRBJ2-5, with 7 bases aligning to TRBD1. Looked up from germline, CDR1 is LNHDA and CDR2 is SQIVND (reference sequence). The V segment lost 2 bases and the J segment 2 bases; nucleotides outside the gene matches: 11. This CDR3 contains 17 residues. The CDR3 DNA reads TGTGCCAGTAGTATATCCCCGAGGGACAGAAGTCAAGAGACCCAGTACTTC. Translating gives CASSISPRDRSQETQYF. Looking up the rest from reference TRBV19 and TRBJ2-5 gives the full variable domain: DGGITQSPKYLFRKEGQNVTLSCEQNLNHDAMYWYRQDPGQGLRLIYYSQIVNDFQKGDIAEGYSVSREKKESFPLTVTSAQKNPTAFYLCASSISPRDRSQETQYFGPGTRLLVL.

This clone came up once. The V gene is TRBV7-2, the J gene TRBJ2-7; TRBD1 might be the D (5 bases). The germline V and J ends were trimmed by 1 base and 8 bases, with 12 bases remaining between them. The CDR3 sequence is 13 residues long. From germline, CDR1 is SGHTA and CDR2 FQGNSA. CDR3 sequence (DNA): TGTGCCAGCAGCTTAGTTTCCCAGGGAAAGCAGTACGTC. Residues: CASSLVSQGKQYV.

CDR3 sequence: CAIRGRTSGVNEQFF. The CDR3 nucleotides are TGTGCCATCAGGGGGCGGACTAGCGGGGTCAATGAGCAGTTCTTC. The J gene is TRBJ2-1, the V gene TRBV10-3; 12 bases are shared with TRBD2. V was clipped by 6 bases and J by 6 bases; unmatched bases: 6. CDR1 and CDR2 from the germline V gene are ENHRY and SYGVKD. The CDR3 loop spans 15 amino acids.

The chain is built from TRBV19 and TRBJ1-1; D remains ambiguous. The ends were cut back, 4 bases at V and 3 bases at J, with 9 bases in the middle. This CDR3 comprises 13 residues. Germline CDR1 is LNHDA and CDR2 is SQIVND (reference sequence). The CDR3 sequence: CASSTLGDTEAFF. CDR3 coding DNA: TGTGCCAGTAGTACCCTGGGCGACACTGAAGCTTTCTTT.

The rearrangement uses TRBV28 and TRBJ2-2, with 10 bases that match TRBD1. This CDR3 has 14 amino acids. Germline CDR1 and CDR2: MDHEN and SYDVKM. With V trimmed by 6 bases and J by 5 bases, 3 bases remained unmatched. Written as DNA, the CDR3 is TGTGCCAGCAGGGGACAGGGGCTGACCGGGGAGCTGTTTTTT. Translated, it gives CASRGQGLTGELFF.

Comments on this clone: One junction end disagrees with the germline gene, perhaps due to a read error. The gene calls are TRBV5-1 and TRBJ2-3; D perhaps matches TRBD2 (5 bases). The CDR3 sequence is 17 residues long. Germline CDR1 is SGHRS and CDR2 is YFSETQ. The DNA for the CDR3 is TGTGCCAGCAGAAACCCCGAGCGGACCACCCCGGGGGATACGCAGTATTTT. Residues: CASRNPERTTPGDTQYF.

The rearrangement links TRBV28 to TRBJ1-4, with TRBD1 matching over 11 bases. The CDR3 has 17 residues. The trim removed 1 base at V and 7 bases at J, leaving 8 bases unmatched. CDR1 MDHEN and CDR2 SYDVKM come from the germline V gene. CDR3 loop: CASSLLGTGGIGEKLFF. In DNA, the CDR3 is TGTGCCAGCAGTTTATTGGGGACAGGGGGTATAGGTGAAAAACTGTTTTTT.

The chain carries TRBV19 and TRBJ1-3, with D uncertain. CDR1 is LNHDA and CDR2 is SQIVND in the germline V gene (reference sequence). CDR3 size: 12 residues. The V end lost 4 bases, the J end lost 3 bases, and 4 bases lay between the germline ends. This CDR3 is CASSSIGNTIYF. DNA of the CDR3: TGTGCCAGTAGTAGTATTGGAAACACCATATATTTT.

The table lists this clone with a count of one. The chain carries TRBV12-3 or TRBV12-4 and TRBJ1-2; 7 bases agree with TRBD1. Trimming at V came to 7 bases and at J to 4 bases, leaving 6 bases not matched to a gene. This CDR3 comprises 13 residues. The CDR3 loop is CASNPGGSYGYTF. CDR3 in DNA: TGTGCCAGCAACCCAGGGGGGAGCTATGGCTACACCTTC.

The chain recombines TRBV18 with TRBJ2-3, with 7 positions matching TRBD1. Germline trimming cut 5 bases from V and 0 bases from J; bases unmatched to any gene: 14. Germline CDR1 reads KGHSH; CDR2 reads LQKENI. The CDR3 has 18 residues. CDR3 nucleotides: TGTGCCAGCTCAACCCGGGACAGCCCAGGATATAGCACAGATACGCAGTATTTT. Translated: CASSTRDSPGYSTDTQYF.

The chain employs TRBV5-1 and TRBJ2-7; D gene unclear. CDR1 and CDR2 from the germline V gene are SGHRS and YFSETQ. The germline V and J ends were trimmed by 4 bases and 0 bases, with 11 bases remaining between them. This CDR3 has 14 residues. CDR3 sequence: CASSETQPSYEQYF. Here the CDR3 DNA reads TGCGCCAGCAGCGAGACACAACCCTCCTACGAGCAGTACTTC.

The gene calls are TRBV15 and TRBJ2-1; tentatively, D is TRBD2 (6 bases). Germline CDR1 and CDR2: LNHNV and YYDKDF (reference sequence). V was clipped by 11 bases and J by 3 bases, with 20 bases between them. This CDR3 spans 15 amino acids. CDR3 in DNA: TGTGCCGCGGGGTCTCGACTAGAGGGCTACAATGAGCAGTTCTTC. The encoded protein is CAAGSRLEGYNEQFF. Filled out from reference TRBV15 and TRBJ2-1, the complete variable domain reads DAMVIQNPRYQVTQFGKPVTLSCSQTLNHNVMYWYQQKSSQAPKLLFHYYDKDFNNEADTPDNFQSRRPNTSFCFLDIRSPGLGDTAMYLCAAGSRLEGYNEQFFGPGTRLTVL.

The gene calls are TRBV6-1 and TRBJ1-6; TRBD1 is a possible D gene (6 bases). Trimming shortened V by 3 bases and J by 9 bases, and 12 bases separated the two germline ends. The CDR3 contains 14 residues. The germline CDR1 and CDR2 sequences are MNHNS and SASEGT. The CDR3 loop reads CASSDWQGSSPLHF. CDR3 DNA: TGTGCCAGCAGTGATTGGCAGGGGAGTTCACCCCTCCACTTT.